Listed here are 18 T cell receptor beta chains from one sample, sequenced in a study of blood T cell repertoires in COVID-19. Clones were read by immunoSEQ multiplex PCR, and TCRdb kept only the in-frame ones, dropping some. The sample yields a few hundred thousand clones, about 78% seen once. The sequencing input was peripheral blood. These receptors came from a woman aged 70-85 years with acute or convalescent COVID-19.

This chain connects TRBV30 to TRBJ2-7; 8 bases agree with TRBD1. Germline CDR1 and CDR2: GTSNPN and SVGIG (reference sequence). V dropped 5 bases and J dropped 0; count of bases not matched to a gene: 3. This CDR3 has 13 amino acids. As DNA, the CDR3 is TGTGCCTGGGGGGACAGGTCCTCCTACGAGCAGTACTTC. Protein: CAWGDRSSYEQYF.

The CDR3 sequence: CATSFGQRSPLHF. The CDR3 DNA reads as TGTGCCACCAGTTTCGGCCAGCGCTCACCCCTCCACTTT. This chain joins TRBV15 and TRBJ1-6; no clear D. This CDR3 contains 13 residues. Germline V gene lookup returns CDR1 LNHNV and CDR2 YYDKDF (reference sequence). The V and J ends lost 6 bases and 10 bases respectively, with 13 bases between them.

The chain's CDR3 is CASGRTDSNQPQHF. The CDR3 DNA is TGTGCTAGTGGTCGGACAGATTCAAATCAGCCCCAGCATTTT. This rearrangement joins TRBV12-5 to TRBJ1-5; weak D call: TRBD1 (6 bases). Trimming removed 5 bases from V and 4 bases from J, with 12 bases in between. This CDR3 has 14 residues. Germline V lookup: CDR1 LGHNT, CDR2 FRNRAP.

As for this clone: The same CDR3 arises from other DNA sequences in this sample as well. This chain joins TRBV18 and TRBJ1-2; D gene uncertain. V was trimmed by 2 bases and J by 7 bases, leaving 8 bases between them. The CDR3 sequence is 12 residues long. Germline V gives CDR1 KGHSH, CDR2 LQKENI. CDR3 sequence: CASSPDRGGYTF. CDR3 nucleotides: TGTGCCAGCTCACCAGATCGGGGTGGCTACACCTTC. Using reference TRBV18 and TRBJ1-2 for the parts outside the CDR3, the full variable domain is NAGVMQNPRHLVRRRGQEARLRCSPMKGHSHVYWYRQLPEEGLKFMVYLQKENIIDESGMPKERFSAEFPKEGPSILRIQQVVRGDSAAYFCASSPDRGGYTFGSGTRLTVV.

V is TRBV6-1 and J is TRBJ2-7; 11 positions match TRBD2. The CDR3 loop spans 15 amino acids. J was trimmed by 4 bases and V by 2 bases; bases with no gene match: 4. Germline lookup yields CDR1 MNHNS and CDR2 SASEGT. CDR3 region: CASSEMTSGIYEQYF. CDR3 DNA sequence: TGTGCCAGCAGTGAAATGACTAGCGGGATTTACGAGCAGTACTTC.

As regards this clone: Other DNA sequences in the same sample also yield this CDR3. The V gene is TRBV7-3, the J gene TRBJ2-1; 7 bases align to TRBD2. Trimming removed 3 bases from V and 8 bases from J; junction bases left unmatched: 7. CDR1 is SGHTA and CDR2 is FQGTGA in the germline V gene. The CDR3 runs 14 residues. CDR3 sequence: CASSFSGGPDEQFF. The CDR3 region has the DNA TGTGCCAGCAGCTTTTCGGGGGGACCCGATGAGCAGTTCTTC. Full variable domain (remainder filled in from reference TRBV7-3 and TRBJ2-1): GAGVSQTPSNKVTEKGKYVELRCDPISGHTALYWYRQSLGQGPEFLIYFQGTGAADDSGLPNDRFFAVRPEGSVSTLKIQRTERGDSAVYLCASSFSGGPDEQFFGPGTRLTVL.

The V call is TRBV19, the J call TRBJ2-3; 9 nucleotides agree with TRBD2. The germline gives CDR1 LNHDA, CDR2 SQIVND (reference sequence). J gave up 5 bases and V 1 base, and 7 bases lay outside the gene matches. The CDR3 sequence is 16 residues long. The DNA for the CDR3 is TGTGCCAGTAGTATAGGGAGCGGGGGGCGGAGAGATACGCAGTATTTT. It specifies CASSIGSGGRRDTQYF. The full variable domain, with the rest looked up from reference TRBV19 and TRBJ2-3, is DGGITQSPKYLFRKEGQNVTLSCEQNLNHDAMYWYRQDPGQGLRLIYYSQIVNDFQKGDIAEGYSVSREKKESFPLTVTSAQKNPTAFYLCASSIGSGGRRDTQYFGPGTRLTVL.

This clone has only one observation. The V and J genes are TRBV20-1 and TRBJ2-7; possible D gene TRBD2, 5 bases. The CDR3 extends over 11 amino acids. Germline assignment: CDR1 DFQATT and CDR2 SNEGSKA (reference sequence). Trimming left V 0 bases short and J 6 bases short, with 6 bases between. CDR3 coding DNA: TGCAGTGCTAGAGATCGGGGCGAGCAGTACTTC. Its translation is CSARDRGEQYF.

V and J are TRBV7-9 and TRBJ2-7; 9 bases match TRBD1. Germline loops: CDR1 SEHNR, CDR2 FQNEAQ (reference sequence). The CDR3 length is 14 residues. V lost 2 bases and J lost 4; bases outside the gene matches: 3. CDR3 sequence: CASSLMGQGYEQYF. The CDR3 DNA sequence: TGTGCCAGCAGCTTAATGGGACAGGGATACGAGCAGTACTTC.

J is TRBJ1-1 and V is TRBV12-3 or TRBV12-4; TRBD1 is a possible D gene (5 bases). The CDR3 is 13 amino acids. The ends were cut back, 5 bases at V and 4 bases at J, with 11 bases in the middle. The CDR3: CASSEITGTEAFF. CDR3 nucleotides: TGTGCCAGCAGTGAGATCACAGGCACTGAAGCTTTCTTT.

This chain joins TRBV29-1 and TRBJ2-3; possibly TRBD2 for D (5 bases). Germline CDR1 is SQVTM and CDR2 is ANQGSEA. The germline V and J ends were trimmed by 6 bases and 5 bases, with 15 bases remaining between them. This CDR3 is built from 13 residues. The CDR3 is CSVRVSAGDTQYF. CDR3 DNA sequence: TGCAGCGTCCGAGTCAGCGCGGGAGATACGCAGTATTTT.

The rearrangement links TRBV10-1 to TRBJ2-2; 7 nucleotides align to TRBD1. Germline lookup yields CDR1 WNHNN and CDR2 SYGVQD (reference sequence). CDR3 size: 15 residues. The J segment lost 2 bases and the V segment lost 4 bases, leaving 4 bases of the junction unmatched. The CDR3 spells CASSGQGPNTGELFF. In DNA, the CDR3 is TGCGCCAGCAGTGGACAGGGCCCTAACACCGGGGAGCTGTTTTTT.

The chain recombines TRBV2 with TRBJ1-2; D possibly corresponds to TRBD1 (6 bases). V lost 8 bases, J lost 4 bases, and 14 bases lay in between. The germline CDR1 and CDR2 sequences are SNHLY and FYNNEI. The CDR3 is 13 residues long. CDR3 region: CASLLDRPYGYTF. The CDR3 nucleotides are TGTGCCAGCCTCCTCGACAGGCCCTATGGCTACACCTTC.

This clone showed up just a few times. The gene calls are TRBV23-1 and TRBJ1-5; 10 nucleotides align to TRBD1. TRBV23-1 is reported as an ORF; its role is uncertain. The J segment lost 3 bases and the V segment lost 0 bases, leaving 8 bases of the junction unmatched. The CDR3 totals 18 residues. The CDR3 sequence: CASSQSARDRGFNQPQHF. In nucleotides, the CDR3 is TGCGCCAGCAGTCAATCAGCTCGGGACAGGGGCTTCAATCAGCCCCAGCATTTT.

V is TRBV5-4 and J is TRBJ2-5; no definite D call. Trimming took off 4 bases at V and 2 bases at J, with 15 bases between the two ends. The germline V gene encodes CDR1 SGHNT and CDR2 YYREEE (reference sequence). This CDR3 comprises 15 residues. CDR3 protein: CASSLRNRAQETQYF. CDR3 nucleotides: TGTGCCAGCAGCCTCCGGAACAGAGCACAAGAGACCCAGTACTTC. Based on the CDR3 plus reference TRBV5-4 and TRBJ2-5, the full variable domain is ETGVTQSPTHLIKTRGQQVTLRCSSQSGHNTVSWYQQALGQGPQFIFQYYREEENGRGNFPPRFSGLQFPNYSSELNVNALELDDSALYLCASSLRNRAQETQYFGPGTRLLVL.

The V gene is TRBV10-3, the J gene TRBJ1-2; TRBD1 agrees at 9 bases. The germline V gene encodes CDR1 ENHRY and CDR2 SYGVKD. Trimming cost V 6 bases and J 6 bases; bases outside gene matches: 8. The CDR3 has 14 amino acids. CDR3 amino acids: CAIRGDREGHGYTF. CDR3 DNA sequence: TGTGCCATCAGGGGGGACAGGGAAGGTCATGGCTACACCTTC.

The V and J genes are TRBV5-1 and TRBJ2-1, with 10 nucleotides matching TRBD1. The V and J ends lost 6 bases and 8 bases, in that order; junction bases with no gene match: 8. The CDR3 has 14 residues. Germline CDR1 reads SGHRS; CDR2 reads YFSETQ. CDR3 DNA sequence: TGCGCCAGCACCCGGACAGGGGGGTCAGATGAGCAGTTCTTC. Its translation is CASTRTGGSDEQFF.

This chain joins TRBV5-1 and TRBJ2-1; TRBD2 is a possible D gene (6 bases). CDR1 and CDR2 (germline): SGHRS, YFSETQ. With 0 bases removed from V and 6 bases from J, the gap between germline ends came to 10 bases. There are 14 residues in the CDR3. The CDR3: CASSLVADPNEQFF. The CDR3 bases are TGCGCCAGCAGCTTGGTAGCGGACCCCAATGAGCAGTTCTTC.